Listed below are T cell receptor beta chains from one sample, sequenced in a study of metastatic and nonmetastatic thyroid tumors. TCRdb re-processed the PCR reads through MiXCR. The table lists roughly 30,000 clones, 15% to 20% of them singletons, with roughly a tenth in the top ten. The sequenced sample was blood. The receptors were gathered from a female donor with papillary thyroid cancer or a benign thyroid nodule (not recorded which). Some clones in this sample may be carry-over from other donors' samples. The CDR3 runs from the conserved cysteine through the conserved F or W. The D gene is left open where the match is weak. Rows give clone size only sometimes, using once, few, many, or a class for an expanded clone.

TRBJ2-3,many,.,TRBV27,16,CASSLSGQGLADTQYF,TGTGCCAGCAGTTTATCCGGGCAGGGGTTGGCAGATACGCAGTATTTT
TRBJ2-7,.,.,TRBV20-1,14,CSARDHYTAYEQYF,TGCAGTGCTAGAGATCATTACACGGCCTACGAGCAGTACTTC
TRBJ2-3,many,TRBD1,TRBV20-1,16,CSARDSTGDGSDTQYF,TGCAGTGCTAGAGATTCGACAGGGGATGGGTCGGATACGCAGTATTTT
TRBJ1-5,many,.,TRBV24-1,14,CATSPQGSNQPQHF,TGTGCCACCAGCCCGCAGGGTAGCAATCAGCCCCAGCATTTT
TRBJ2-7,.,.,TRBV28,13,CASYRSRDYEQYF,TGTGCCAGCTACAGGTCACGGGACTACGAGCAGTACTTC
TRBJ2-2,many,.,TRBV7-2,14,CASSLGGATGELFF,TGTGCCAGCAGCTTAGGGGGAGCCACCGGGGAGCTGTTTTTT
TRBJ1-1,few,.,TRBV10-3,14,CATRTADRDTEAFF,TGTGCCACACGGACAGCGGATAGGGACACTGAAGCTTTCTTT
TRBJ2-1,.,TRBD2,TRBV7-3,16,CASSLRPIGRAYEQFF,TGTGCCAGCAGCTTAAGGCCTATCGGGAGGGCCTATGAGCAGTTCTTC
TRBJ2-5,many,.,TRBV20-1,14,CSASPADLGETQYF,TGCAGTGCTAGCCCGGCAGACCTGGGAGAGACCCAGTACTTC
TRBJ1-1,many,.,TRBV5-5,12,CASREVNTEAFF,TGTGCCAGCAGGGAAGTGAACACTGAAGCTTTCTTT
TRBJ1-1,many,.,TRBV19,13,CASSLYMNTEAFF,TGTGCCAGTAGTCTCTACATGAACACTGAAGCTTTCTTT
TRBJ2-6,.,TRBD2,TRBV7-8,17,CASSLSGLNSGANFLTF,TGTGCCAGCAGCTTATCGGGACTAAACTCTGGGGCCAACTTCCTGACTTTC
TRBJ2-5,many,.,TRBV4-1,13,CASSGGAEETQYF,TGCGCCAGCAGCGGCGGGGCAGAAGAGACCCAGTACTTC
TRBJ1-3,many,.,TRBV9,16,CASSGLGPFSGNTIYF,TGTGCCAGCAGCGGGTTAGGACCGTTCTCTGGAAACACCATATATTTT
TRBJ2-1,many,TRBD1,TRBV11-3,16,CASSPPGGQGYNEQFF,TGTGCCAGCAGCCCCCCCGGAGGACAGGGTTACAATGAGCAGTTCTTC
TRBJ1-2,few,TRBD1,TRBV28,14,CASRPGTANYCYIF,TGTGCCAGCAGGCCTGGGACAGCTAACTATTGCTACATCTTC
TRBJ2-6,.,.,TRBV5-1,14,CASSPSPGANVLTF,TGCGCCAGCAGCCCCTCACCTGGGGCCAACGTCCTGACATTC
TRBJ1-3,.,.,TRBV7-9,14,CASSWGAYGNTIYF,TGTGCCAGCTCATGGGGGGCGTATGGAAACACCATATATTTT
TRBJ1-1,.,.,TRBV28,12,CASNTGDTEAFF,TGTGCCAGCAATACAGGTGACACTGAAGCTTTCTTT
TRBJ2-2,few,.,TRBV27,12,CASSLWSVELFF,TGTGCCAGCAGTTTATGGTCCGTGGAGCTGTTTTTT
TRBJ2-1,.,TRBD2,TRBV19,14,CTTPGLAGGGEQFF,TGTACCACCCCGGGACTAGCGGGGGGGGGGGAGCAGTTCTTC
TRBJ2-2,.,.,TRBV6-1,14,CASSFQETTGELFF,TGTGCCAGCAGTTTTCAGGAAACCACCGGGGAGCTGTTTTTT
TRBJ1-2,few,.,TRBV15,15,CATSTSVEAHYGYTF,TGTGCCACCAGCACGTCCGTAGAGGCGCACTATGGCTACACCTTC
TRBJ1-1,.,.,TRBV18,15,CASSPSRVGNTEAFF,TGTGCCAGCTCACCATCGAGGGTCGGGAACACTGAAGCTTTCTTT
TRBJ2-3,few,TRBD2,TRBV6-1,15,CVNSGLAGGPDTQYF,TGTGTCAACAGTGGACTAGCGGGGGGGCCAGATACGCAGTATTTT
TRBJ1-5,many,.,TRBV2,13,CASSDSRYQPQHF,TGTGCCAGCAGTGATAGTAGGTATCAGCCCCAGCATTTT